The 16 T cell receptor beta chains given below trace back to one sample, sequenced in a study of T cell repertoires in cytomegalovirus infection. These receptors have no identified antigens. MiXCR was run by TCRdb on the reads, yielding one entry per CDR3 protein. Of some 700,000 distinct CDR3 sequences listed, about 30% were seen once; the top ten hold 15% to 20%. The specimen comprised cultured PBMCs, sampled from culture after CMV antigen stimulation. Receptor source: a human donor in good health (CMV status not recorded). Some clones in this sample may be carry-over from other donors' samples.

The chain joins TRBV5-4 to TRBJ2-5; TRBD1 or TRBD2 may be the D gene (5 bases each). The CDR3 has 14 amino acids. Germline V gives CDR1 SGHNT, CDR2 YYREEE (reference sequence). The germline V and J ends were trimmed by 0 bases and 5 bases, with 11 bases remaining between them. Here the CDR3 reads CASSLGGNRETQYF. CDR3 nucleotide sequence: TGTGCCAGCAGCTTGGGAGGGAACAGGGAGACCCAGTACTTC.

This chain joins TRBV4-1 and TRBJ1-2; 7 bases fit TRBD1. Germline CDR1 MGHRA, CDR2 YSYEKL. J lost 4 bases, V lost 1 base, and 9 bases had no gene match. The CDR3 length is 16 residues. The DNA for the CDR3 is TGCGCCAGCAGCCAAGTTGGGGCTTGGGACAGCTATGGCTACACCTTC. Protein sequence: CASSQVGAWDSYGYTF.

On this clonotype: The junction differs from germline at one of its ends, possibly a read error. The rearrangement joins TRBV18 to TRBJ2-7; no clear D. The CDR3 consists of 15 residues. CDR1 is KGHSH and CDR2 is LQKENI in the germline V gene. The CDR3 DNA sequence: TGTGCCAGCTCACCAGGGCAGTTTCTCTTCTACGTGCAGTACTTC. This translates into CASSPGQFLFYVQYF.

The chain links TRBV12-3 or TRBV12-4 to TRBJ2-1; D is unresolved. This CDR3 contains 12 residues. With 10 bases removed from V and 8 bases from J, the gap between germline ends came to 15 bases. This CDR3 is CATRLFPDEQFF. CDR3 DNA: TGTGCCACTCGGCTTTTTCCCGATGAGCAGTTCTTC.

The DNA of the CDR3 is TGCAGTGCACCCAGGTCTGCCACTGAAGCTTTCTTT. Translating gives CSAPRSATEAFF. The chain uses TRBV20-1 and TRBJ1-1, with D uncertain. The CDR3 totals 12 residues. V lost 6 bases and J 4 bases, leaving 12 bases between the germline ends. The germline V gene encodes CDR1 DFQATT and CDR2 SNEGSKA (reference sequence).

This clonotype has more than one count but fewer than ten. V is TRBV7-2 and J is TRBJ2-1, with D tentatively TRBD1 (5 bases). Per germline, CDR1 SGHTA and CDR2 FQGNSA. The CDR3 loop spans 15 amino acids. Trimming took off 5 bases at V and 0 bases at J, with 11 bases between the two ends. This CDR3 is CASSPDMSSYNEQFF. The DNA of the CDR3 is TGTGCCAGCAGCCCGGACATGAGCTCCTACAATGAGCAGTTCTTC.

Here the CDR3 reads CASSPRLVQFF. DNA for the CDR3: TGTGCCAGCAGCCCCCGACTAGTTCAGTTCTTC. The chain links TRBV7-2 to TRBJ2-1, with D possibly being TRBD2 (6 bases). The CDR3 runs 11 residues. The V and J ends lost 5 bases and 13 bases respectively, with 12 bases between them. Germline V lookup: CDR1 SGHTA, CDR2 FQGNSA.

The chain combines TRBV12-3 or TRBV12-4 with TRBJ1-1; maybe TRBD1 (5 bases). This CDR3 contains 20 residues. With 4 bases removed from V and 1 base from J, the gap between germline ends came to 28 bases. CDR3 protein: CASSSLYYITGDRRNTEAFF. The CDR3 coding sequence is TGTGCCAGCAGTTCCCTTTATTATATTACGGGGGATCGACGGAACACTGAAGCTTTCTTT.

The chain combines TRBV5-6 with TRBJ2-3; 7 bases agree with TRBD1. The CDR3 is 15 residues long. Trimming took 3 bases from V and 5 from J; bases not matched to a gene: 9. Germline lookup yields CDR1 SGHDT and CDR2 YYEEEE. Here the CDR3 reads CASSSRGQGRDTQYF. CDR3 bases: TGTGCCAGCAGCTCGAGGGGGCAGGGTAGAGATACGCAGTATTTT.

The sample holds a few counts of this clonotype. The V and J genes are TRBV7-2 and TRBJ2-5; 9 bases map to TRBD2. This CDR3 has 15 residues. V dropped 1 base and J dropped 5; count of bases not matched to a gene: 5. Germline V gene sequence: CDR1 SGHTA, CDR2 FQGNSA. CDR3 nucleotide sequence: TGTGCCAGCAGCTTAGGGGGCGGGAGGGATGAGACCCAGTACTTC. The encoded protein is CASSLGGGRDETQYF.

The V and J genes are TRBV6-2 or TRBV6-3 and TRBJ2-1; 7 bases line up with TRBD2. The CDR3 spans 14 residues. The V segment lost 2 bases and the J segment 10 bases; nucleotides outside the gene matches: 8. Looked up from germline, CDR1 is MNHEY and CDR2 is SVGEGT. CDR3 nucleotide sequence: TGTGCCAGCAGTTACGGGGGGGGAGCGCGGGAGCAGTTCTTC. Translation gives CASSYGGGAREQFF.

This clonotype was detected many times. Here the CDR3 reads CASSLEGYGYTF. DNA of the CDR3: TGTGCCAGCAGCTTAGAGGGCTATGGCTACACCTTC. The chain couples TRBV7-2 to TRBJ1-2; D unresolved. With 1 base removed from V and 4 bases from J, the gap between germline ends came to 4 bases. The CDR3 is 12 residues long. Germline values: CDR1 SGHTA, CDR2 FQGNSA.

The chain carries TRBV10-3 and TRBJ2-5; perhaps TRBD1 as D (6 bases). Trimming left V 2 bases short and J 4 bases short, with 11 bases between. CDR1 and CDR2 (germline): ENHRY, SYGVKD. The CDR3 has 14 amino acids. The CDR3 nucleotides are TGTGCCATCAGTGAGGGCGGCAGGGGAGAGACCCAGTACTTC. This encodes CAISEGGRGETQYF.

V usage is TRBV28 and J usage is TRBJ2-7, with no clear D. Germline CDR1 reads MDHEN; CDR2 reads SYDVKM. This CDR3 spans 14 amino acids. V lost 7 bases, J lost 0 bases, and 13 bases lay in between. CDR3 residues: CASKVVGSSYEQYF. The CDR3 DNA follows: TGTGCCAGCAAAGTTGTGGGCAGCTCCTACGAGCAGTACTTC.

This clonotype has only a few counts. The chain links TRBV7-2 to TRBJ1-5; D perhaps matches TRBD1 (6 bases). V was clipped by 1 base and J by 7 bases, with 11 bases between them. This CDR3 has 14 residues. CDR1 is SGHTA and CDR2 is FQGNSA in the germline V gene. CDR3 sequence: CASSLGGPGQPQHF. CDR3 DNA: TGTGCCAGCAGCTTAGGGGGGCCGGGACAGCCCCAGCATTTT.

This clonotype was observed a few times. The genes are TRBV2 and TRBJ1-2, with TRBD1 matching over 8 bases. This CDR3 is built from 12 residues. J was trimmed by 4 bases and V by 9 bases; bases with no gene match: 4. The V gene's germline CDR1 is SNHLY and CDR2 FYNNEI. The CDR3 coding sequence is TGTGCCAGTGGGACAGGAGGCTATGGCTACACCTTC. This codes for CASGTGGYGYTF.